This T cell receptor (beta chain) comes out of a study of cytomegalovirus exposure and HLA in healthy donors. V lost 2 bases and J 8 bases, leaving 15 bases between the germline ends. This CDR3 contains 15 residues. The germline CDR1 and CDR2 sequences are MNHEY and SVGAGI. PCR used 60 Vbeta primers and 13 Jbeta primers. Method: immunoSEQ multiplex PCR; TCRdb's copy keeps in-frame clones and lacks some. The table records approximately 130,000 clones, 70% to 80% of them present only once. The receptor comes from a man under 40 in good health and CMV-seronegative. The gene calls are TRBV6-5 and TRBJ2-2; perhaps TRBD2 as D (7 bases). Sequences were obtained from PBMCs. In nucleotides, the CDR3 is TGTGCCAGCAGTTACGGCGGGGGCGTAGGAGGGGAGCTGTTTTTT. Translated, it gives CASSYGGGVGGELFF.